This T cell receptor (beta chain) was recorded in a study of Ad26.COV2.S vaccination and SARS-CoV-2 variants. Study context: Donor participated within the Ad26.COV2.S arm of the COV1001 trial. The study's findings and limits: It was vaccine recipients, not placebo recipients, who had the higher spike-specific TCR breadth.

The CDR3 sequence is 16 residues long. CDR1 and CDR2 (germline): LNHDA, SQIVND (reference sequence). With 5 bases removed from V and 0 bases from J, the gap between germline ends came to 14 bases. Assay: immunoSEQ multiplex PCR; the TCRdb copy retains only in-frame clones and omits some. The table lists about 420,000 clones, approximately 88% of them singletons. This clone was seen more than once but under ten times. As yet, its antigen is unknown. Treatment described: roughly 18 received Ad26.COV2.S at low or high dose, single or two shots; five or six received placebo; per-sample allocation not given. Samples came from day 63 after the first vaccine or placebo injection.

Sample: peripheral blood, taken in a trial of Ad26.COV2.S vaccine versus placebo. The chain carries TRBV19 and TRBJ2-4, with D hard to call. This receptor was identified in a person aged 18-65 years who received the Ad26.COV2.S COVID-19 vaccine or a placebo. CDR3 DNA: TGTGCCAGTAGTCTCCTCACCGTACTAGCCAAAAACATTCAGTACTTC. Translated, it gives CASSLLTVLAKNIQYF. Drawing the rest from reference TRBV19 and TRBJ2-4, the complete variable domain is DGGITQSPKYLFRKEGQNVTLSCEQNLNHDAMYWYRQDPGQGLRLIYYSQIVNDFQKGDIAEGYSVSREKKESFPLTVTSAQKNPTAFYLCASSLLTVLAKNIQYFGAGTRLSVL.